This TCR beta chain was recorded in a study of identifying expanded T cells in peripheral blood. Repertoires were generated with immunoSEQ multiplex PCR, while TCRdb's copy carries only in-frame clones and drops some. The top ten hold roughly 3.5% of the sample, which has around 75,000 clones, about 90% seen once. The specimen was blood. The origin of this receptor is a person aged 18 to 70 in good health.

CDR3 DNA: TGCGCCAGCAGCCAAGAGAGGGCGGGGCAAGAGACCCAGTACTTC. Residues: CASSQERAGQETQYF. The chain carries TRBV4-1 and TRBJ2-5; maybe TRBD2 (6 bases). Trimming removed 0 bases at V and 2 bases at J, with 10 bases between. CDR1 and CDR2 (germline): MGHRA, YSYEKL. The CDR3 sequence is 15 residues long.